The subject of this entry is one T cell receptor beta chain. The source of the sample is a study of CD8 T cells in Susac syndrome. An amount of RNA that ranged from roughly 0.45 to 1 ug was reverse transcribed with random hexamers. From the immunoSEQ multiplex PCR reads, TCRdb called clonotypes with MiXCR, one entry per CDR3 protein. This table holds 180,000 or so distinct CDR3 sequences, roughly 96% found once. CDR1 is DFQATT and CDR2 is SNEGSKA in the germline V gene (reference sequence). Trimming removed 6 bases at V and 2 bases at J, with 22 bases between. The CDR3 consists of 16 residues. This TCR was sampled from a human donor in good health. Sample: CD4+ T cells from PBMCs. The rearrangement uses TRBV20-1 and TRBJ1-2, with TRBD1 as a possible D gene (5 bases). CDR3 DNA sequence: TGCAGTGCCTTCCCCCCGTGGGGAGGGGTGAACTATGGCTACACCTTC. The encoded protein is CSAFPPWGGVNYGYTF.